Following are 17 T cell receptor beta chains from one sample sequenced in a study of OX40 agonist ivuxolimab in advanced cancers. TCRdb's copy holds only in-frame clones and misses some; the assay was immunoSEQ multiplex PCR. Here the sample spans around 100,000 clones, about 88% being singletons. The material sequenced was CD4+ or CD8+ T cells sorted from blood, taken in a trial of the OX40 agonist ivuxolimab. The receptors here all came from an adult with an advanced solid tumor such as melanoma, head and neck, liver or kidney cancer.

The rearrangement joins TRBV30 to TRBJ2-5; no definite D call. The CDR3 has 13 residues. From germline, CDR1 is GTSNPN and CDR2 SVGIG (reference sequence). Trimming stripped 4 bases from V and 0 bases from J, with 9 bases between. CDR3 region: CAWTRTDQETQYF. The CDR3 nucleotides are TGTGCCTGGACCCGGACGGACCAAGAGACCCAGTACTTC. The full variable domain, in which reference TRBV30 and TRBJ2-5 provide the parts outside the CDR3, is SQTIHQWPATLVQPVGSPLSLECTVEGTSNPNLYWYRQAAGRGLQLLFYSVGIGQISSEVPQNLSASRPQDRQFILSSKKLLLSDSGFYLCAWTRTDQETQYFGPGTRLLVL.

This chain links TRBV25-1 with TRBJ1-4, with D unresolved. The CDR3 is 12 amino acids. Germline lookup yields CDR1 MGHDK and CDR2 SYGVNS. Trimming took 2 bases from V and 7 from J, leaving 5 bases between them. As DNA, the CDR3 is TGTGCCAGCAGTGAAGTTGCTGAAAAACTGTTTTTT. As protein: CASSEVAEKLFF.

The gene calls are TRBV7-8 and TRBJ1-1; perhaps TRBD1 as D (5 bases). Trimming took 1 base from V and 10 from J, leaving 13 bases between them. Looked up from germline, CDR1 is SGHVS and CDR2 is FQNEAQ. The CDR3 covers 13 residues. This chain's CDR3 is CASSLDLAGRAFF. CDR3 nucleotides: TGTGCCAGCAGCTTAGATTTGGCAGGGAGAGCTTTCTTT.

J is TRBJ2-2 and V is TRBV18; D is ambiguous. CDR1 KGHSH and CDR2 LQKENI come from the germline V gene. CDR3 length: 12 amino acids. V gave up 5 bases and J gave up 6 bases, with 7 bases separating them. The CDR3 nucleotides read TGTGCCAGCTCAGATGCGGCCGGGGAGCTGTTTTTT. Translation gives CASSDAAGELFF.

The gene calls are TRBV19 and TRBJ1-5; D may be TRBD1 (5 bases). In germline, CDR1 is LNHDA, CDR2 SQIVND (reference sequence). The CDR3 covers 13 residues. The V and J ends lost 7 bases and 4 bases respectively, with 11 bases between them. The CDR3 sequence: CASMGQGNQPQHF. CDR3 sequence (DNA): TGTGCCAGTATGGGGCAGGGTAATCAGCCCCAGCATTTT. Together with reference TRBV19 and TRBJ1-5, the CDR3 gives the full variable domain: DGGITQSPKYLFRKEGQNVTLSCEQNLNHDAMYWYRQDPGQGLRLIYYSQIVNDFQKGDIAEGYSVSREKKESFPLTVTSAQKNPTAFYLCASMGQGNQPQHFGDGTRLSIL.

A single count supports this clone. The chain couples TRBV30 to TRBJ1-6; D ambiguous. Trimming cost V 0 bases and J 7 bases, with 7 bases left between them. Germline V gene sequence: CDR1 GTSNPN, CDR2 SVGIG (reference sequence). CDR3 length: 13 amino acids. The CDR3 DNA reads TGTGCCTGGAGTGTCCTAAGGAATTCACCCCTCCACTTT. It specifies CAWSVLRNSPLHF.

The chain links TRBV15 to TRBJ1-1, with D unclear. V was pared by 3 bases and J by 6 bases, with 8 bases between. There are 12 residues in the CDR3. Germline V CDR1 and CDR2: LNHNV, YYDKDF (reference sequence). CDR3 sequence: CATSRPWAEAFF. CDR3 DNA sequence: TGTGCCACCAGCAGGCCGTGGGCTGAAGCTTTCTTT.

The chain uses TRBV11-2 and TRBJ1-4, with a tentative D call TRBD1 (5 bases). Germline loops: CDR1 SGHAT, CDR2 FQNNGV. This CDR3 has 16 amino acids. Between the trimmed V and J ends, which lost 5 bases and 0 bases, there was a span of 13 bases. CDR3 in amino acids: CASSPGKRSTNEKLFF. The CDR3 nucleotides read TGTGCCAGCAGCCCAGGGAAGAGGTCAACTAATGAAAAACTGTTTTTT.

V gene TRBV4-1 combines with J gene TRBJ2-7; TRBD1 matches 10 bases. The V segment lost 5 bases and the J segment 0 bases; nucleotides outside the gene matches: 4. The CDR3 runs 15 residues. Per the germline V gene, CDR1 is MGHRA and CDR2 is YSYEKL. The CDR3 DNA sequence: TGCGCCAGCAGCAGGACAGGGGGAAGCTCCTACGAGCAGTACTTC. It translates to CASSRTGGSSYEQYF.

J is TRBJ2-4 and V is TRBV5-1, with TRBD2 as a possible D gene (5 bases). CDR3 length: 13 amino acids. Between the trimmed V and J ends, which lost 4 bases and 9 bases, there was a span of 14 bases. Germline CDR1 and CDR2: SGHRS and YFSETQ. In DNA form, the CDR3 reads TGCGCCAGCAGCGCCGACGGACTCGGCATTCAGTACTTC. Translating gives CASSADGLGIQYF.

The J gene is TRBJ1-2, the V gene TRBV27; 7 bases fit TRBD1. J was trimmed by 3 bases and V by 7 bases; bases with no gene match: 8. The CDR3 is 14 amino acids. Germline CDR1 is MNHEY and CDR2 is SMNVEV (reference sequence). CDR3 sequence reads: CASKRTGDYYGYTF. The CDR3 DNA follows: TGTGCCAGCAAGAGGACAGGAGATTACTATGGCTACACCTTC.

The rearrangement joins TRBV7-6 to TRBJ2-3; TRBD2 agrees at 12 bases. The CDR3 extends over 17 amino acids. V lost 5 bases and J lost 2; bases outside the gene matches: 8. Germline V gives CDR1 SGHVS, CDR2 FNYEAQ. The CDR3 region has the DNA TGTGCCAGCAGCGCAGGGACTAGCGGGCGTGCCACAGATACGCAGTATTTT. It yields the protein CASSAGTSGRATDTQYF.

In this sample, this clone turned up once. V gene TRBV6-5 combines with J gene TRBJ2-5, with a tentative D call TRBD2 (5 bases). The CDR3 has 13 amino acids. Per the germline V gene, CDR1 is MNHEY and CDR2 is SVGAGI. V lost 4 bases to trimming and J lost 3 bases, with 9 bases between them. The CDR3, as DNA: TGTGCCAGCAGTTCGACCGGGAAAGAGACCCAGTACTTC. Translation: CASSSTGKETQYF.

This chain uses TRBV5-1 with TRBJ1-1; 8 bases agree with TRBD1. The ends lost 5 bases at V and 2 bases at J; junction bases unmatched: 5. CDR1 and CDR2 (germline): SGHRS, YFSETQ. The CDR3 contains 14 residues. The CDR3 bases are TGCGCCAGCAGGGTATCAGGGGGCAACACTGAAGCTTTCTTT. Its translation: CASRVSGGNTEAFF.

The rearrangement joins TRBV5-1 to TRBJ1-4, with a weak D call TRBD1 (5 bases). With 5 bases removed from V and 8 bases from J, the gap between germline ends came to 13 bases. The CDR3 contains 13 residues. Germline-derived CDR1 and CDR2 are SGHRS and YFSETQ. The CDR3: CASRQVPGEKLFF. The DNA of the CDR3 is TGCGCCAGCAGACAGGTCCCAGGGGAAAAACTGTTTTTT.

This chain connects TRBV30 to TRBJ1-3; 8 nucleotides agree with TRBD1. This CDR3 has 15 amino acids. V lost 3 bases, J lost 1 base, and 5 bases stayed unmatched. CDR1 GTSNPN and CDR2 SVGIG come from the germline V gene (reference sequence). CDR3 sequence: CAWSVYRGSGNTIYF. In nucleotides, the CDR3 is TGTGCCTGGAGCGTATACAGGGGGTCTGGAAACACCATATATTTT.

Concerning this clone: The sample carries other DNA sequences with the same CDR3. The V call is TRBV7-9, the J call TRBJ2-2; D remains ambiguous. Per germline, CDR1 SEHNR and CDR2 FQNEAQ (reference sequence). The CDR3 consists of 15 residues. Trimming took 0 bases from V and 1 from J, leaving 6 bases between them. The CDR3 is CASSLARGNTGELFF. Here the CDR3 DNA reads TGTGCCAGCAGCTTAGCGAGAGGGAACACCGGGGAGCTGTTTTTT.